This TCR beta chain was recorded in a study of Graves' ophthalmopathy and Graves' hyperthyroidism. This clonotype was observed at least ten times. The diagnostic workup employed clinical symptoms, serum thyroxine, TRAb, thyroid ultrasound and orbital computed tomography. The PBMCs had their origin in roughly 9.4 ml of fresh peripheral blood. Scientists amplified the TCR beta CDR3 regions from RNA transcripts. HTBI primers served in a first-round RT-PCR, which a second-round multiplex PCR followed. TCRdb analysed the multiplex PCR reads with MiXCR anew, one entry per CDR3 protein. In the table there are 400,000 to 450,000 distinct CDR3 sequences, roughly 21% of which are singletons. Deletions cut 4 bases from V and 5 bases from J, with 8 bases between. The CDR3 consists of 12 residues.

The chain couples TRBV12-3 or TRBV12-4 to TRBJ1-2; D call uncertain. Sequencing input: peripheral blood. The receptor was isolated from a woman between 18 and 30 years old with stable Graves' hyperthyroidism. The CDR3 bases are TGTGCCAGCAGTTCGGGAGGGTATGGCTACACCTTC. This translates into CASSSGGYGYTF.